This T cell receptor beta chain was sequenced for a study of T-cell memory formation after mild COVID-19. Germline V gene lookup returns CDR1 DFQATT and CDR2 SNEGSKA (reference sequence). The CDR3 has 15 amino acids. V trimming: 6 bases; J trimming: 5 bases; junction bases outside the gene matches: 13. Constant-segment-primed 5'RACE gave TCR alpha and TCR beta cDNA libraries with sample barcodes and UMIs. TCRdb called the 5' RACE reads again in MiXCR, with one record for every CDR3 protein. Here the sample spans 270,000 or so distinct CDR3 sequences, under 20% being singletons. The receptor was derived from a man aged 18 to 30 who had mild COVID-19 (a few samples of this study predate the infection). Cell type and time point are not known. The sequencing sample was made of PBMCs or a T cell subset sorted from them (not recorded which). This chain links TRBV20-1 with TRBJ2-5; TRBD2 aligns across 9 bases. CDR3 region: CSARTASGVWETQYF. CDR3 nucleotides: TGCAGTGCAAGGACGGCTAGCGGGGTTTGGGAGACCCAGTACTTC.